This T cell receptor (beta chain) was observed in a study of blood T cells in healthy people across ages. Study-wide findings and caveats: Diversity was estimated from one million T cells, and these estimates were considered underestimates.

This clonotype has more than one count but fewer than ten. Its antigen is not known. There were healthy Caucasian individuals from Russia, aged roughly 6 to 90, serving as donors. Each of the donors had around 9 milliliters of peripheral blood drawn into EDTA-treated Vacutainer tubes. It was with a sample-barcoded 5' primer and a J-beta primer mix that a second PCR of roughly 7 to 12 cycles was run. A tag from a template-switch adaptor with 12 random nucleotides marked each cDNA molecule. TCRdb re-derived calls from the 5' RACE reads in MiXCR, one entry per CDR3 protein. This sample has 380,000 or so distinct CDR3 sequences; 52% occur once, and the top ten carry 45% to 55%. V was pared by 8 bases and J by 7 bases, with 18 bases between. The CDR3 extends over 12 amino acids. Germline CDR1 is DFQATT and CDR2 is SNEGSKA (reference sequence).

The chain recombines TRBV20-1 with TRBJ2-7, with no clear D. Input material: blood. The TCR was taken from a man aged 60 to 69 in good health. Here the CDR3 reads CSSGRPSREQYF. The DNA for the CDR3 is TGCAGTTCCGGCAGACCCTCTAGGGAGCAGTACTTC.